This T cell receptor (beta chain) is drawn from a study of cytomegalovirus exposure and HLA in healthy donors. Looking at the study overall: Unique TCRs numbering around 85 million, obtained from HLA-typed donors, made up an early data release.

Researchers ran the PCR with 60 Vbeta and 13 Jbeta primers. Profiled with immunoSEQ multiplex PCR; TCRdb holds only in-frame clones, not every one. The table shows approximately 150,000 clones, with approximately 82% occurring only once. This clonotype was obtained from a man between 18 and 35 years old in good health and CMV-seropositive. The sequencing sample was made of PBMCs.

Here the CDR3 reads CASTTAGGKYEQYF. CDR3 nucleotides: TGTGCCAGCACAACGGCGGGAGGCAAATACGAGCAGTACTTC. The chain joins TRBV6-5 to TRBJ2-7, with 8 bases identical to TRBD2. Trimming took 7 bases from V and 4 from J; bases not matched to a gene: 9. The CDR3 spans 14 residues. In germline, CDR1 is MNHEY, CDR2 SVGAGI.